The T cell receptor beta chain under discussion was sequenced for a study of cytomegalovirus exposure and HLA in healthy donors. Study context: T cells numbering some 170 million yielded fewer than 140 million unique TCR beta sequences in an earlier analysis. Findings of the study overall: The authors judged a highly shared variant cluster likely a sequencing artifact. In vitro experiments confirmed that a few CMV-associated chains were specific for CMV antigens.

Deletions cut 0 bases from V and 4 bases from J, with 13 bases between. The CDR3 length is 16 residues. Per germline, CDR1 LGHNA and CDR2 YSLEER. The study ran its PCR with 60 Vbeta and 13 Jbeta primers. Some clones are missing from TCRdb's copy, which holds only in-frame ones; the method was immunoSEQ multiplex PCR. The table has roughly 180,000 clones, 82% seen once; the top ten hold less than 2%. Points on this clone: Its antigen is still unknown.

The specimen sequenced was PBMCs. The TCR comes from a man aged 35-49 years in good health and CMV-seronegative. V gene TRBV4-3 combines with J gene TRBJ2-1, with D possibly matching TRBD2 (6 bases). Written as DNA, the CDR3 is TGCGCCAGCAGCCAAGAATTGGGACTTAGTTACAATGAGCAGTTCTTC. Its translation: CASSQELGLSYNEQFF.